These 27 T cell receptor beta chains were all obtained from the same sample, sequenced in a study of blood T cell repertoires in COVID-19. Clones were sequenced by immunoSEQ multiplex PCR, and TCRdb holds only the in-frame ones, with some missing. The data contain a few hundred thousand clones, over 80% of them singletons. Sequencing used PBMCs or T cells enriched from blood (not recorded which). The receptors were sampled from a middle-aged woman who had been exposed to COVID-19.

The chain has TRBV12-3 or TRBV12-4 and TRBJ2-7; maybe TRBD2 (6 bases). V lost 6 bases and J 7 bases, leaving 16 bases between the germline ends. The CDR3 is 13 residues long. The chain's CDR3 is CASSILGGLEQYF. For the CDR3, the DNA is TGTGCCAGCAGCATTTTGGGGGGTTTAGAGCAGTACTTC.

The chain has TRBV6-2 or TRBV6-3 and TRBJ1-1; no reliable D call. The CDR3 sequence is 14 residues long. With 2 bases removed from V and 1 base from J, the gap between germline ends came to 8 bases. Germline CDR1 is MNHEY and CDR2 is SVGEGT. This CDR3 reads CASSYTYRNTEAFF. DNA for the CDR3: TGTGCCAGCAGTTACACATACAGGAACACTGAAGCTTTCTTT.

This chain uses TRBV6-6 with TRBJ1-1, with 7 nucleotides matching TRBD1. J lost 1 base, V lost 5 bases, and 10 bases had no gene match. The CDR3 has 16 amino acids. CDR1 MNHNY and CDR2 SVGAGI come from the germline V gene (reference sequence). The CDR3 bases are TGTGCCAGCAGTCGAAGGACAGGCCTAGCGAACACTGAAGCTTTCTTT. Amino acids: CASSRRTGLANTEAFF.

This clone is a singleton in its sample. The V and J genes are TRBV5-1 and TRBJ1-3, with TRBD1 identical over 7 bases. Losses at the gene ends were 1 base for V and 1 base for J; bases not matched to a gene: 5. Germline CDR1 SGHRS, CDR2 YFSETQ. The CDR3 contains 16 residues. This CDR3 is CASSLYLTGSGNTIYF. In DNA form, the CDR3 reads TGCGCCAGCAGCTTGTACTTGACAGGGTCTGGAAACACCATATATTTT. The whole variable domain, remainder taken from reference TRBV5-1 and TRBJ1-3, is KAGVTQTPRYLIKTRGQQVTLSCSPISGHRSVSWYQQTPGQGLQFLFEYFSETQRNKGNFPGRFSGRQFSNSRSEMNVSTLELGDSALYLCASSLYLTGSGNTIYFGEGSWLTVV.

The chain employs TRBV2 and TRBJ1-2; a possible D gene is TRBD1 (5 bases). CDR3 size: 13 residues. V was cut by 3 bases and J by 5 bases, with 10 bases left in between. CDR1 and CDR2 from the germline V gene are SNHLY and FYNNEI. CDR3 DNA sequence: TGTGCCAGCAGTGACATGGGGCAGTATGGCTACACCTTC. Amino acids: CASSDMGQYGYTF.

The chain joins TRBV5-5 to TRBJ1-1; D unclear. Trimming stripped 4 bases from V and 7 bases from J, with 14 bases between. Germline V gene data show CDR1 as SGHKS and CDR2 as YYEKEE (reference sequence). This CDR3 has 13 amino acids. The CDR3 DNA follows: TGTGCCAGCAGCCTGGGCGGGCCGGGTGAAGCTTTCTTT. Protein sequence: CASSLGGPGEAFF. The variable domain in full, with the rest retrieved from reference TRBV5-5 and TRBJ1-1, is DAGVTQSPTHLIKTRGQQVTLRCSPISGHKSVSWYQQVLGQGPQFIFQYYEKEERGRGNFPDRFSARQFPNYSSELNVNALLLGDSALYLCASSLGGPGEAFFGQGTRLTVV.

The chain joins TRBV7-8 to TRBJ2-1; 11 bases line up with TRBD2. Germline CDR1 reads SGHVS; CDR2 reads FQNEAQ. V was clipped by 3 bases and J by 7 bases; unmatched bases: 5. The CDR3 covers 15 residues. The CDR3 loop is CASSLVRLAGNEQFF. For the CDR3, the DNA is TGTGCCAGCAGCTTGGTACGACTAGCGGGGAATGAGCAGTTCTTC.

This clone was seen only a few times. The chain combines TRBV9 with TRBJ2-2, with TRBD2 matching 8 bases. V dropped 0 bases and J dropped 0; count of bases not matched to a gene: 1. Germline CDR1 SGDLS, CDR2 YYNGEE. CDR3 size: 16 residues. This CDR3 is CASSVVAGTNTGELFF. The CDR3 DNA reads as TGTGCCAGCAGCGTAGTAGCGGGGACGAACACCGGGGAGCTGTTTTTT.

This chain connects TRBV6-2 or TRBV6-3 to TRBJ2-1; the D gene is possibly TRBD1 (6 bases). Germline V lookup: CDR1 MNHEY, CDR2 SVGEGT. Trimming shortened V by 4 bases and J by 6 bases, and 16 bases separated the two germline ends. This CDR3 has 15 amino acids. The CDR3, as DNA: TGTGCCAGCAGTTTACTTCTCACAGGGACCAATGAGCAGTTCTTC. It specifies CASSLLLTGTNEQFF.

The chain employs TRBV11-2 and TRBJ2-2, with 8 bases fitting TRBD1. The CDR3 is 17 residues long. V trimming: 3 bases; J trimming: 4 bases; junction bases outside the gene matches: 10. In germline, CDR1 is SGHAT, CDR2 FQNNGV. The CDR3 loop reads CASSFGPDRGFTGELFF. In DNA form, the CDR3 reads TGTGCCAGCAGCTTCGGGCCTGACAGGGGATTCACCGGGGAGCTGTTTTTT.

This rearrangement joins TRBV24-1 to TRBJ2-1; 8 positions match TRBD2. The CDR3 totals 16 residues. V lost 4 bases to trimming and J lost 9 bases; unmatched junction nucleotides: 13. CDR1 is KGHDR, CDR2 SFDVKD, per germline. DNA of the CDR3: TGTGCCACCAGTGAGGCGGAACCCGGGACTAGTACTGAGCAGTTCTTC. Its translation is CATSEAEPGTSTEQFF.

V is TRBV27 and J is TRBJ2-1, with TRBD2 matching over 8 bases. From germline, CDR1 is MNHEY and CDR2 SMNVEV (reference sequence). The CDR3 totals 13 residues. In nucleotides, the CDR3 is TGTGGAGCGGGCGGGGGGATGAACAATGAGCAGTTCTTC. It specifies CGAGGGMNNEQFF.

The V gene is TRBV12-3 or TRBV12-4, the J gene TRBJ2-5; D possibly corresponds to TRBD1 (6 bases). CDR3 length equals 13 residues. The V gene lost 6 bases and the J gene lost 5 bases, with 13 bases spanning the gap. CDR3 protein: CASSPHTGETQYF. In nucleotides, the CDR3 is TGTGCCAGCAGCCCTCATACAGGGGAGACCCAGTACTTC.

The V gene is TRBV19, the J gene TRBJ1-6; tentatively, D is TRBD1 (5 bases). This CDR3 has 14 amino acids. Germline CDR1 and CDR2: LNHDA and SQIVND (reference sequence). Trimming shortened V by 4 bases and J by 7 bases, and 11 bases separated the two germline ends. CDR3 DNA: TGTGCCAGTAGTACAGGGAAGAAGAATTCACCCCTCCACTTT. Translation gives CASSTGKKNSPLHF.

V gene TRBV7-2 combines with J gene TRBJ1-1; a possible D gene is TRBD1 (6 bases). Germline CDR1 SGHTA, CDR2 FQGNSA. Trimming cost V 1 base and J 4 bases, with 13 bases left between them. CDR3 length: 15 amino acids. The CDR3 is CASSLVQGLGTEAFF. In DNA form, the CDR3 reads TGTGCCAGCAGCTTAGTTCAGGGGTTGGGCACTGAAGCTTTCTTT.

The V gene is TRBV7-9, the J gene TRBJ2-2, with D hard to call. This CDR3 is built from 15 residues. Per germline, CDR1 SEHNR and CDR2 FQNEAQ (reference sequence). Deletions cut 2 bases from V and 6 bases from J, with 13 bases between. CDR3 loop: CASSLIASSAGELFF. The CDR3 region has the DNA TGTGCCAGCAGCTTAATTGCATCGAGCGCCGGGGAGCTGTTTTTT.

This chain links TRBV3-1 (or the pseudogene TRBV3-2) with TRBJ2-3; tentative D call: TRBD2 (6 bases). CDR3 length: 14 amino acids. Trimming left V 1 base short and J 4 bases short, with 9 bases between. The germline CDR1 and CDR2 sequences are LGHDT and YNNKEL (reference sequence). For the CDR3, the DNA is TGTGCCAGCAGCCAAGGGAGCGGGTCAGATACGCAGTATTTT. This encodes CASSQGSGSDTQYF.

The chain recombines TRBV7-9 with TRBJ2-1; 13 bases line up with TRBD2. V trimming: 5 bases; J trimming: 9 bases; junction bases outside the gene matches: 10. The CDR3 has 16 residues. Germline lookup yields CDR1 SEHNR and CDR2 FQNEAQ (reference sequence). The CDR3 coding sequence is TGTGCCAGCAGCGCCCAAGGACTAGCGGGAGTGGTTGAGCAGTTCTTC. Protein: CASSAQGLAGVVEQFF.

The V call is TRBV5-6, the J call TRBJ2-7; 7 nucleotides agree with TRBD2. Germline loops: CDR1 SGHDT, CDR2 YYEEEE. CDR3 size: 14 residues. In DNA, the CDR3 is TGTGCCAGCAGCTTGGGGGTAGCGGGTGGGCCATCGGACGTC. It translates to CASSLGVAGGPSDV.

The chain links TRBV28 to TRBJ2-2; 10 bases align to TRBD2. The CDR3 totals 17 residues. Trimming at V came to 6 bases and at J to 4 bases, leaving 11 bases not matched to a gene. Germline CDR1 MDHEN, CDR2 SYDVKM. The DNA for the CDR3 is TGTGCCAGCAGCCCTTTAAGGACTAGCGGCTCCACCGGGGAGCTGTTTTTT. Its translation: CASSPLRTSGSTGELFF.

This sequence joins TRBV4-3 and TRBJ1-4; D is ambiguous. The germline V and J ends were trimmed by 0 bases and 6 bases, with 8 bases remaining between them. The CDR3 length is 14 residues. The germline V gene has CDR1 LGHNA and CDR2 YSLEER. CDR3 coding DNA: TGCGCCAGCAGCCAAGATCGAGGTTATGAAAAACTGTTTTTT. Its protein product is CASSQDRGYEKLFF.

The V and J genes are TRBV4-1 and TRBJ2-3, with 9 positions matching TRBD2. Germline V gives CDR1 MGHRA, CDR2 YSYEKL. CDR3 length equals 16 residues. Losses at the gene ends were 1 base for V and 5 bases for J; bases not matched to a gene: 7. The CDR3 DNA is TGCGCCAGCAGCCAAGTTCCAGCGGGGGGCCTAGATACGCAGTATTTT. Its translation: CASSQVPAGGLDTQYF.

The V call is TRBV7-2, the J call TRBJ2-3; D ambiguous. This CDR3 contains 14 residues. CDR1 and CDR2 (germline): SGHTA, FQGNSA. Trimming shortened V by 2 bases and J by 2 bases, and 8 bases separated the two germline ends. The CDR3 region is CASSLLGVTDTQYF. The CDR3 nucleotides read TGTGCCAGCAGCTTACTAGGCGTCACAGATACGCAGTATTTT.

This rearrangement joins TRBV27 to TRBJ2-7; D remains ambiguous. Trimming stripped 6 bases from V and 7 bases from J, with 10 bases between. This CDR3 region has 11 residues. Germline values: CDR1 MNHEY, CDR2 SMNVEV (reference sequence). The CDR3 reads CASRIRREQYV. The CDR3 bases are TGTGCCAGCAGAATCCGTCGGGAGCAGTACGTC.

The V and J genes are TRBV11-2 and TRBJ2-1; possibly TRBD1 for D (5 bases). In germline, CDR1 is SGHAT, CDR2 FQNNGV. Between the trimmed V and J ends, which lost 2 bases and 7 bases, there was a span of 12 bases. The CDR3 length is 14 residues. The CDR3 sequence: CASSLFQGRNEQFF. CDR3 sequence (DNA): TGTGCCAGCAGCTTATTTCAGGGTAGGAATGAGCAGTTCTTC.

V gene TRBV11-2 combines with J gene TRBJ2-1, with 12 bases lining up with TRBD2. The length of the CDR3 is 16 residues. Per the germline V gene, CDR1 is SGHAT and CDR2 is FQNNGV. After removal of 5 bases from V and 10 bases from J, the junction contained 12 bases not matched to a gene. The CDR3, as DNA: TGTGCCAGCAGCACCGGGCTAGCGGGAGGGACACGGGAGCAGTTCTTC. Translated: CASSTGLAGGTREQFF.

The chain combines TRBV28 with TRBJ1-4; D not certain. The CDR3 has 16 residues. Deletions cut 5 bases from V and 0 bases from J, with 13 bases between. Germline V gene sequence: CDR1 MDHEN, CDR2 SYDVKM. CDR3 coding DNA: TGTGCCAGCAGTCCCCTCGAACAGACAACTAATGAAAAACTGTTTTTT. Residues: CASSPLEQTTNEKLFF. The entire variable domain, with the rest obtained from reference TRBV28 and TRBJ1-4, is as follows: DVKVTQSSRYLVKRTGEKVFLECVQDMDHENMFWYRQDPGLGLRLIYFSYDVKMKEKGDIPEGYSVSREKKERFSLILESASTNQTSMYLCASSPLEQTTNEKLFFGSGTQLSVL.